This note documents a single T cell receptor (beta chain) sequence. Its binding antigen is unknown. No much larger clonotype is one base removed from it; base qualities were not supplied. These data belong to a study of blood T cell repertoires in COVID-19 (dated by TCRdb to 2019 to 2021). Background on the whole study: The collaborator samples originated in the United States, Italy and Spain and spanned the acute and convalescent phases of COVID-19. The sample metadata nearly always contained a de-identified subject ID, COVID-19 status, age in years and sex. Subjects who had been exposed to COVID-19, were actively infected with it, or had recovered from it provided the deeply sampled blood TCRbeta repertoires that made up the dataset. Where available, HLA class I and class II types were taken from metadata supplied by the sample provider and were not determined by assay-based typing. The prospective study material was composed of cDNA or gDNA derived from T cells, B-cell-depleted T cells, or PBMCs. The repertoires were released in a freely available public database meant as a resource for research on the immune response to SARS-CoV-2. Samples were obtained from the ongoing ImmuneRACE study (first 160 participants) and from approximately 1,200 subjects provided by 6 global collaborators. The research as a whole found: How much clinical and demographic metadata was included differed by source and by participant, and the metadata was provided uncurated.

At one collaborating source in Seattle, patients were enrolled during active infection and were followed longitudinally through the course of disease. Whole blood was collected in K2EDTA tubes by collaborating institutions according to the institutions' own protocols. Collaborator samples were shipped for TCRbeta analysis as frozen whole blood, isolated PBMCs, or DNA extracted from either sample type. The germline V gene provides CDR1 MNHNS and CDR2 SASEGT. The CDR3 covers 16 residues, taking in both the cysteine and the phenylalanine. CDR3 DNA only is kept here, 48 bases in frame from base 1. The germline V end is reduced by 2 bases and the J end by 10 bases; junction bases left unmatched: 11. The immunoSEQ Assay, a bias-controlled multiplex PCR, was used to amplify TCRbeta CDR3 regions from genomic DNA. The published analysis was carried out like this. Nucleated cell counts per sample were estimated from amplification of reference gene primers within the assay. To quantify the absolute abundance of each unique TCRbeta CDR3 rearrangement, sequence reads were collapsed and filtered. For each sample, productive Simpson clonality was calculated as the square root of Simpson's diversity index across productive rearrangements. TCRdb took this table from immuneACCESS and kept in-frame rearrangements with V and J called. Such tables lack part of the clones; where checked against another copy, unresolved V genes explain under half of the gap, and the rest is unexplained. The D gene and trimming were derived from the DNA, and the V and J assignments and clone size from that table. The sample includes some 450,000 clones, with around 89% observed a single time. The ten most abundant clones make up over 9.5% of the sample.

This receptor was identified in a woman in her forties or fifties with COVID-19, enrolled during active disease. Rearrangement joined TRBV6-1 to TRBJ1-6; 7 central bases correspond to TRBD1. The specimen was peripheral blood. The sequenced DNA is TGTGCCAGCAGTGAACCCTTGACAGGGAGGATCTCACCCCTCCACTTT. Its amino acids are CASSEPLTGRISPLHF.